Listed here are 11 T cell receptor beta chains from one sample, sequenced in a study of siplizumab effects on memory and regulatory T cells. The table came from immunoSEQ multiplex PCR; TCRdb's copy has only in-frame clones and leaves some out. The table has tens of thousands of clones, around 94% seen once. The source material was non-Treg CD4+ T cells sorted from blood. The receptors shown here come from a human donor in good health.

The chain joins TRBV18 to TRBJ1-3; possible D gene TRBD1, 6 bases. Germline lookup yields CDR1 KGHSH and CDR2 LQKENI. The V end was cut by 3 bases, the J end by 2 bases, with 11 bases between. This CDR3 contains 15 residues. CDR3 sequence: CASSPYWTAGNTIYF. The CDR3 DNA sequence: TGTGCCAGCTCACCCTACTGGACAGCTGGAAACACCATATATTTT.

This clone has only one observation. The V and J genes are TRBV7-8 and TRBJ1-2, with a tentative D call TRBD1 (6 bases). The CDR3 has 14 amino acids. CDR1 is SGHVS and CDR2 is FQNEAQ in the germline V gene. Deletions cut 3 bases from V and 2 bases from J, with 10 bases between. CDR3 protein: CASSLGHKNYGYTF. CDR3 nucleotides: TGTGCCAGCAGCTTGGGACATAAGAACTATGGCTACACCTTC.

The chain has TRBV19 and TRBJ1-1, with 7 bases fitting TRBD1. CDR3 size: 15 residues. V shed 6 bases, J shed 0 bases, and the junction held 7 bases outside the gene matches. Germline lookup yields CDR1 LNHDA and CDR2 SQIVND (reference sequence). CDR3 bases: TGTGCCAGTAGCTCCGGGACAGACTTGAACACTGAAGCTTTCTTT. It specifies CASSSGTDLNTEAFF.

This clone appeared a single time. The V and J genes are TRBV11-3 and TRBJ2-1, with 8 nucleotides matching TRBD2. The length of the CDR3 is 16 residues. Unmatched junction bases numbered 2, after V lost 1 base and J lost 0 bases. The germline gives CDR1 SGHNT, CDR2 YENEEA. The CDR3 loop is CASSLAGTSSYNEQFF. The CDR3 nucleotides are TGTGCCAGCAGCTTAGCAGGGACTAGCTCCTACAATGAGCAGTTCTTC.

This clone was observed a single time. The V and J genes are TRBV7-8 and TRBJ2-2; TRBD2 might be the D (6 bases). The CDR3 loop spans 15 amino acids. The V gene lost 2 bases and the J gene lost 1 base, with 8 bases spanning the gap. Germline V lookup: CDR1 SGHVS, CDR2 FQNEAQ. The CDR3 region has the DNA TGTGCCAGCAGCTTAAACGGGGGGAACACCGGGGAGCTGTTTTTT. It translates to CASSLNGGNTGELFF.

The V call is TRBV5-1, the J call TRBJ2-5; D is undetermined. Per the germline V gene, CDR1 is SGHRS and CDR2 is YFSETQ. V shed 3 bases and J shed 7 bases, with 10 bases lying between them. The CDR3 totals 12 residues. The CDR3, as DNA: TGCGCCAGCAGCTCGCCCCGTGGGACCCAGTACTTC. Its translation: CASSSPRGTQYF. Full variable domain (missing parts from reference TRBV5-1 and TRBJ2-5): KAGVTQTPRYLIKTRGQQVTLSCSPISGHRSVSWYQQTPGQGLQFLFEYFSETQRNKGNFPGRFSGRQFSNSRSEMNVSTLELGDSALYLCASSSPRGTQYFGPGTRLLVL.

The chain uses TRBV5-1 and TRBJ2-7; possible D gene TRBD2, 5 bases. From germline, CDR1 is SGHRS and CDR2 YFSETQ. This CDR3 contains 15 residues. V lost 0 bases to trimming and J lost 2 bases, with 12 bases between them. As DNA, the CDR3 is TGCGCCAGCAGCTTGGGGCAGCGGTTACCCTACGAGCAGTACTTC. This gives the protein CASSLGQRLPYEQYF.

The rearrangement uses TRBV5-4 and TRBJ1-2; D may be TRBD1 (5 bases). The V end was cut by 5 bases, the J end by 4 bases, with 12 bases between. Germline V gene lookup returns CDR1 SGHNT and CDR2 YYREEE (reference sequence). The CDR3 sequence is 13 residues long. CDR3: CASRPHQGYGYTF. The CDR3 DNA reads TGTGCCAGCAGACCCCATCAGGGCTATGGCTACACCTTC.

The CDR3: CASSFTDSRQETQYF. For the CDR3, the DNA is TGTGCCAGCAGCTTCACAGACAGCAGACAAGAGACCCAGTACTTC. The V and J genes are TRBV11-1 and TRBJ2-5; D possibly corresponds to TRBD1 (5 bases). Looked up from germline, CDR1 is SGHAT and CDR2 is FQDESV (reference sequence). The CDR3 length is 15 residues. V was shortened by 3 bases and J by 2 bases, with 13 bases between the two germline ends.

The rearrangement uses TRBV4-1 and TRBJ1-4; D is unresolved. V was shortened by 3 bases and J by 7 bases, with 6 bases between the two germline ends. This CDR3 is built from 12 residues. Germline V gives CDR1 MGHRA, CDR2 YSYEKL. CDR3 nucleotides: TGCGCCAGCAGCCATTCTCGTGAAAAACTGTTTTTT. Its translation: CASSHSREKLFF.

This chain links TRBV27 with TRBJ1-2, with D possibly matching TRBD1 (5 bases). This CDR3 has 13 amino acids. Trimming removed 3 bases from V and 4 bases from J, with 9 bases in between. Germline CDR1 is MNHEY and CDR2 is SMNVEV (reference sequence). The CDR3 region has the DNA TGTGCCAGCAGTTTGGGGCGGTCCTATGGCTACACCTTC. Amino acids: CASSLGRSYGYTF.